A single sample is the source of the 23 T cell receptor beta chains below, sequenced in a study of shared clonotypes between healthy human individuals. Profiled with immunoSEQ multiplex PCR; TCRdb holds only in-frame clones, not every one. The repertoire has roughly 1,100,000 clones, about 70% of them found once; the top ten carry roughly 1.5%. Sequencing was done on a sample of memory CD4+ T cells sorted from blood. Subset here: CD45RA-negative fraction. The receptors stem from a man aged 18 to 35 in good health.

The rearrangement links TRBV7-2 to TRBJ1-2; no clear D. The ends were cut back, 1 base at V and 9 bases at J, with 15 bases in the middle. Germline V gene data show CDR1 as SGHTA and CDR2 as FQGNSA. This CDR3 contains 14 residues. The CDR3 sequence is CASSLGAGRVSYTF. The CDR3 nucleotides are TGTGCCAGCAGCTTAGGGGCAGGAAGGGTTAGCTACACCTTC.

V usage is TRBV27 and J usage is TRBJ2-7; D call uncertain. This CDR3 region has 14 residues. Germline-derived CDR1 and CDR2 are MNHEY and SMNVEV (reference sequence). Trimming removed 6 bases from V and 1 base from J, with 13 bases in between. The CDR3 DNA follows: TGTGCCAGCAGCCCTAGTTTCGGGTCCTACGAGCAGTACTTC. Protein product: CASSPSFGSYEQYF.

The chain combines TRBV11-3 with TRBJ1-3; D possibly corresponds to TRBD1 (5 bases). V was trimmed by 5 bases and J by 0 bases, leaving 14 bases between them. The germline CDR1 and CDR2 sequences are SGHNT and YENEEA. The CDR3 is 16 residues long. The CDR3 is CASSAGTPSSGNTIYF. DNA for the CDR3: TGTGCCAGCAGCGCCGGGACGCCGAGCTCTGGAAACACCATATATTTT.

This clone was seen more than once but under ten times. DNA of the CDR3: TGTGCCAGCAGCCCCCTGGGACTAGGCACAGATACGCAGTATTTT. Its protein product is CASSPLGLGTDTQYF. V usage is TRBV7-9 and J usage is TRBJ2-3; 8 bases map to TRBD2. Germline V lookup: CDR1 SEHNR, CDR2 FQNEAQ (reference sequence). The junction had 5 bases not matched to a gene; V was cut back by 5 bases and J by 1 base. The CDR3 is 15 amino acids.

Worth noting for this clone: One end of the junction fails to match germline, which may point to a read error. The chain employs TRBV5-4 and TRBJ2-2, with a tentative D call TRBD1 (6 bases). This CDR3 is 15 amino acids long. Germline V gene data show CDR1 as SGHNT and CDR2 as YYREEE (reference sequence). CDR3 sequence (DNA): TGTGCCAGCAGGTTGGGACAAACGAACACCGGGGAGCTGTTTTTT. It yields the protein CASRLGQTNTGELFF. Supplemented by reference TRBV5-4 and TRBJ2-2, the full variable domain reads ETGVTQSPTHLIKTRGQQVTLRCSSQSGHNTVSWYQQALGQGPQFIFQYYREEENGRGNFPPRFSGLQFPNYSSELNVNALELDDSALYLCASRLGQTNTGELFFGEGSRLTVL.

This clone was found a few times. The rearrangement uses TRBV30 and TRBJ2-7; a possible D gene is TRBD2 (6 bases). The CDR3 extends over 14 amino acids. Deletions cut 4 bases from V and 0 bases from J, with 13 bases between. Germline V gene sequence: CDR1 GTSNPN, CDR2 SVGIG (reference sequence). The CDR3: CAWTPGLSSYEQYF. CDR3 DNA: TGTGCCTGGACTCCGGGACTGAGCTCCTACGAGCAGTACTTC. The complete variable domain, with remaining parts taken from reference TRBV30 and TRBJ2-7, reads SQTIHQWPATLVQPVGSPLSLECTVEGTSNPNLYWYRQAAGRGLQLLFYSVGIGQISSEVPQNLSASRPQDRQFILSSKKLLLSDSGFYLCAWTPGLSSYEQYFGPGTRLTVT.

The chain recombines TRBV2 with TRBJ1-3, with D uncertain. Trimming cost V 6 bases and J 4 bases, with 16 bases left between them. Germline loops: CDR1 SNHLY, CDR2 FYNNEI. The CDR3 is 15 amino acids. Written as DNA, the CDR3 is TGTGCCAGCAGGCCGGGTGGGTTATTCGGAAACACCATATATTTT. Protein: CASRPGGLFGNTIYF. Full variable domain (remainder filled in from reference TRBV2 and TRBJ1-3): EPEVTQTPSHQVTQMGQEVILRCVPISNHLYFYWYRQILGQKVEFLVSFYNNEISEKSEIFDDQFSVERPDGSNFTLKIRSTKLEDSAMYFCASRPGGLFGNTIYFGEGSWLTVV.

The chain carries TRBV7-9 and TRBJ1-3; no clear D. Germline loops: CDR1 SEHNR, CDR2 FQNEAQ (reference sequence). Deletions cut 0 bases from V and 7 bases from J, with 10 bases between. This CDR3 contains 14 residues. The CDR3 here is CASSLALALNTIYF. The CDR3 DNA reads TGTGCCAGCAGCTTAGCGCTCGCCCTGAACACCATATATTTT.

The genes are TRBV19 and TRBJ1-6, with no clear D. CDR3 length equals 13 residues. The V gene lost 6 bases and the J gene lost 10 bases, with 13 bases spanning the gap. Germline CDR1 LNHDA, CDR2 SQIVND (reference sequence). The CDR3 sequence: CASSLPKGSPLHF. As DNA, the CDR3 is TGTGCCAGTAGCCTTCCCAAGGGATCACCCCTCCACTTT. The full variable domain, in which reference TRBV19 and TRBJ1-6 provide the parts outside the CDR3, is DGGITQSPKYLFRKEGQNVTLSCEQNLNHDAMYWYRQDPGQGLRLIYYSQIVNDFQKGDIAEGYSVSREKKESFPLTVTSAQKNPTAFYLCASSLPKGSPLHFGNGTRLTVT.

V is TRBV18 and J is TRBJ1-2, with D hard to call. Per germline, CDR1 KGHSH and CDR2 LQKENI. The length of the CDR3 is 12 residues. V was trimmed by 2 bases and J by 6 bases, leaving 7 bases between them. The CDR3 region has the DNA TGTGCCAGCTCACCAGCCTGGGATGGCTACACCTTC. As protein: CASSPAWDGYTF.

Here the CDR3 reads CASSQDDKGEETQYF. As DNA, the CDR3 is TGTGCCAGCAGCCAAGATGACAAAGGAGAAGAGACCCAGTACTTC. V and J are TRBV14 and TRBJ2-5; D is uncertain. Per the germline V gene, CDR1 is SGHDN and CDR2 is FVKESK. The germline V and J ends were trimmed by 0 bases and 3 bases, with 11 bases remaining between them. The CDR3 loop spans 15 amino acids.

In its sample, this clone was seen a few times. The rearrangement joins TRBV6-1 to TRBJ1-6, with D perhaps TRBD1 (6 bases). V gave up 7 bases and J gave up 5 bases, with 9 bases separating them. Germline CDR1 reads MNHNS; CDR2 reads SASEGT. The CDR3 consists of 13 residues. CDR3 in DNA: TGTGCCAGCACCGGGGACAATAATTCACCCCTCCACTTT. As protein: CASTGDNNSPLHF.

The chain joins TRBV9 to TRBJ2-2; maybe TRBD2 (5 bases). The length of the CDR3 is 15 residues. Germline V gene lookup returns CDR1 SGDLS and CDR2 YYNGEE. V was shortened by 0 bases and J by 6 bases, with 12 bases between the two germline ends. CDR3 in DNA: TGTGCCAGCAGCGTAGGAGGGTCTAGTGCCGGGGAGCTGTTTTTT. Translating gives CASSVGGSSAGELFF.

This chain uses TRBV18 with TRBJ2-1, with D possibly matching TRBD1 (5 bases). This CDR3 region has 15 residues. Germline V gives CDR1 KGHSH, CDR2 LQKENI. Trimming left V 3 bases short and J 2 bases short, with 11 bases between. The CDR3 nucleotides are TGTGCCAGCTCACCGGAGCAGGGCCCCTACAATGAGCAGTTCTTC. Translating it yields CASSPEQGPYNEQFF.

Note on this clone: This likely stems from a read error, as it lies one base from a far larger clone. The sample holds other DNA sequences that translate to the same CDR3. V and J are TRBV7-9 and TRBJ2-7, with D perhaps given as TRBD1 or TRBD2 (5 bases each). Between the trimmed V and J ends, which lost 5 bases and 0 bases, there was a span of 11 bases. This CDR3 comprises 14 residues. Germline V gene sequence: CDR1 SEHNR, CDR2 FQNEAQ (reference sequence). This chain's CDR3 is CASSPPGSSYEQYF. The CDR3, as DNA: TGTGCCAGCAGCCCCCCAGGGAGCTCCTACGAGCAGTACTTC.

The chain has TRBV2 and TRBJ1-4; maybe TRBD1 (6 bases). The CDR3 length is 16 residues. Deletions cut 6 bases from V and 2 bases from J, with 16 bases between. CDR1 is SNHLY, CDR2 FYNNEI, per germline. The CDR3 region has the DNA TGTGCCAGCAGGTTGTACAGGGAAGATACTAATGAAAAACTGTTTTTT. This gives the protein CASRLYREDTNEKLFF.

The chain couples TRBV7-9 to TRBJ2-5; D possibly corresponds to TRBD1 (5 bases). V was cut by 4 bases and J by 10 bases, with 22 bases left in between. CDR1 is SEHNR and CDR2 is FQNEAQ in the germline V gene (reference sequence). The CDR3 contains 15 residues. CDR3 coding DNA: TGTGCCAGCAGCTCCGTAGGTCGGACAACGACACTCCAGTACTTC. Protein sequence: CASSSVGRTTTLQYF.

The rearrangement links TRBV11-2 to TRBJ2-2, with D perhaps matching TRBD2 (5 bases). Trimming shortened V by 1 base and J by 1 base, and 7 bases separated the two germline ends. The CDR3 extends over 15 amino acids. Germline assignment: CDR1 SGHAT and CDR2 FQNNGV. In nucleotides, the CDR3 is TGTGCCAGCAGCTTAGCGGGGAAGAACACCGGGGAGCTGTTTTTT. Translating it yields CASSLAGKNTGELFF.

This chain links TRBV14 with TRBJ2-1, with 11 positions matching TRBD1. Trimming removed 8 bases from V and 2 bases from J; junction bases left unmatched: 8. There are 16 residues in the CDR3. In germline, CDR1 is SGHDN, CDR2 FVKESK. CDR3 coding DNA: TGTGCCAGCCGGCGGGAGGGACAGGGGGCCTACAATGAGCAGTTCTTC. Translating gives CASRREGQGAYNEQFF.

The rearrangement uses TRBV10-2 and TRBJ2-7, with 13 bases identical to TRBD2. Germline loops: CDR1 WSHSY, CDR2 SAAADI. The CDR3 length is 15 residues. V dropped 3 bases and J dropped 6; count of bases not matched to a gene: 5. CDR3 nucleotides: TGCGCCAGCAGTGATAGGACTAGCGGGAGTGGCGAGCAGTACTTC. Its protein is CASSDRTSGSGEQYF.

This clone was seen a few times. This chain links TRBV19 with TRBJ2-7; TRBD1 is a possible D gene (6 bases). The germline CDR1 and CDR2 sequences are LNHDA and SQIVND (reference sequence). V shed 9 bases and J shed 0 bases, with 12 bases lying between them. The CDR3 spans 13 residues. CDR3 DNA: TGTGCCAGCCTCGACAGGAACTCCTACGAGCAGTACTTC. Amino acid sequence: CASLDRNSYEQYF.

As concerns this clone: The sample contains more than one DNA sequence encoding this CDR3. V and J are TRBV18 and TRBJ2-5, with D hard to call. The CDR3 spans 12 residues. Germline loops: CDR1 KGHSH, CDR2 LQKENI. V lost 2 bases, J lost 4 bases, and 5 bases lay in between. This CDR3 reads CASSPNRETQYF. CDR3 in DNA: TGTGCCAGCTCACCAAACAGAGAGACCCAGTACTTC. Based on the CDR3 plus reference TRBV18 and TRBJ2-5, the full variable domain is NAGVMQNPRHLVRRRGQEARLRCSPMKGHSHVYWYRQLPEEGLKFMVYLQKENIIDESGMPKERFSAEFPKEGPSILRIQQVVRGDSAAYFCASSPNRETQYFGPGTRLLVL.

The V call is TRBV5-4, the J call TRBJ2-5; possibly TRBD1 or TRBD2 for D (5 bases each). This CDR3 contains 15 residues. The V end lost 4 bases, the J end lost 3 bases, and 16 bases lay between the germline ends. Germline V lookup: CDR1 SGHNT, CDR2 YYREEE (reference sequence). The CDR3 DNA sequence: TGTGCCAGCAGCCGGGACCTCGATTTGGAAGAGACCCAGTACTTC. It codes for CASSRDLDLEETQYF.